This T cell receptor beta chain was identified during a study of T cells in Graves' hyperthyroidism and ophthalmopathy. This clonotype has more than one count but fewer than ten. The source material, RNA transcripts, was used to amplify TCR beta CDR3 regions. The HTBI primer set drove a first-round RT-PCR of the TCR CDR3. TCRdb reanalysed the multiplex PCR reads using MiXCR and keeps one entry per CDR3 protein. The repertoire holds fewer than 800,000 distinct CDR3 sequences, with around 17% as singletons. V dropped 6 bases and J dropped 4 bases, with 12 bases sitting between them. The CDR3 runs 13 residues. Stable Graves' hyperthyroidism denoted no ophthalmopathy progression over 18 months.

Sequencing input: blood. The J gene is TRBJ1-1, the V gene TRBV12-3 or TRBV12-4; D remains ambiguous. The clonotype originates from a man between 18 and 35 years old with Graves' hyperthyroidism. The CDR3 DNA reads TGTGCCAGCAGGGATCCCTACGTCACTGAAGCTTTCTTT. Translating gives CASRDPYVTEAFF.